Below are 5 T cell receptor beta chains sequenced from a single sample in a study of T cell repertoires in cytomegalovirus infection. A single record per CDR3 protein comes from TCRdb applying MiXCR to the reads. The sample lists about 530,000 distinct CDR3 sequences; around 27% were seen once. The material sequenced was PBMCs. Every receptor here comes from a human donor in good health (CMV status not recorded). Some clones in this sample may be carry-over from other donors' samples.

This clonotype was recorded a few times. CDR3 region: CASKVLAGVTDTQYF. The CDR3 nucleotides are TGTGCCAGCAAGGTCCTAGCGGGTGTCACAGATACGCAGTATTTT. The chain uses TRBV2 and TRBJ2-3; 8 bases are a match to TRBD2. J gave up 2 bases and V 7 bases, and 8 bases lay outside the gene matches. The CDR3 is 15 residues long. Germline assignment: CDR1 SNHLY and CDR2 FYNNEI.

The J gene is TRBJ1-2, the V gene TRBV7-9; tentative D call: TRBD1 (5 bases). The CDR3 covers 13 residues. CDR1 is SEHNR, CDR2 FQNEAQ, per germline (reference sequence). Trimming shortened V by 10 bases and J by 3 bases, and 15 bases separated the two germline ends. DNA for the CDR3: TGTGCCACCGACTCCCAGGGTGACTATGGCTACACCTTC. As protein: CATDSQGDYGYTF.

This clonotype was seen a few times. The chain employs TRBV7-8 and TRBJ1-1; no reliable D call. V lost 1 base and J 5 bases, leaving 17 bases between the germline ends. Germline V lookup: CDR1 SGHVS, CDR2 FQNEAQ. This CDR3 has 16 residues. CDR3 nucleotide sequence: TGTGCCAGCAGCTTAGGGATGAGCGACTTTAGAACTGAAGCTTTCTTT. Protein product: CASSLGMSDFRTEAFF.

The chain links TRBV7-3 to TRBJ1-1; 9 bases map to TRBD1. After removal of 5 bases from V and 4 bases from J, the junction contained 2 bases not matched to a gene. Germline CDR1 and CDR2: SGHTA and FQGTGA. The CDR3 covers 13 residues. The CDR3 reads CASSRDRATEAFF. The CDR3 coding sequence is TGTGCCAGCAGCCGGGACAGGGCCACTGAAGCTTTCTTT.

The table lists this clonotype with a few counts. As DNA, the CDR3 is TGTGCCAGCAGTCGGGGCGTGACAGGGGGAACGCAGTATTTT. Residues: CASSRGVTGGTQYF. V and J are TRBV6-1 and TRBJ2-3; TRBD1 aligns across 9 bases. V was pared by 5 bases and J by 9 bases, with 9 bases of the junction left unmatched. The V gene's germline CDR1 is MNHNS and CDR2 SASEGT. This CDR3 is built from 14 residues.